The clone carrying this T cell receptor (beta chain) was observed a handful of times. The antigen is unknown. These data are taken from a study of cytomegalovirus exposure and HLA in healthy donors. CDR3 size: 16 residues. Germline CDR1 and CDR2: MDHEN and SYDVKM. Trimming left V 5 bases short and J 5 bases short, with 21 bases between. Vbeta (60) and Jbeta (13) primers were used in the PCR. Generated by immunoSEQ multiplex PCR, the TCRdb table keeps only in-frame clones and is missing some. The table has about 190,000 clones, 83% seen once. Study outcomes and limitations: In a later analysis, at a false discovery rate of 0.05, about 17,000 TCR beta sequences matched HLA alleles. Earlier analysis looked at TCR beta V segments, and most were productive about 90% or about 30% of the time. The study put 150 or so TCR beta chains on its list as cytomegalovirus-associated.

The receptor was derived from a man aged 45-65 years in good health and CMV-seronegative. The specimen was PBMCs. The chain links TRBV28 to TRBJ1-2; D perhaps matches TRBD1 (5 bases). CDR3 in amino acids: CASSTMTATSHYGYTF. DNA of the CDR3: TGTGCCAGCAGTACAATGACAGCGACAAGCCATTATGGCTACACCTTC.